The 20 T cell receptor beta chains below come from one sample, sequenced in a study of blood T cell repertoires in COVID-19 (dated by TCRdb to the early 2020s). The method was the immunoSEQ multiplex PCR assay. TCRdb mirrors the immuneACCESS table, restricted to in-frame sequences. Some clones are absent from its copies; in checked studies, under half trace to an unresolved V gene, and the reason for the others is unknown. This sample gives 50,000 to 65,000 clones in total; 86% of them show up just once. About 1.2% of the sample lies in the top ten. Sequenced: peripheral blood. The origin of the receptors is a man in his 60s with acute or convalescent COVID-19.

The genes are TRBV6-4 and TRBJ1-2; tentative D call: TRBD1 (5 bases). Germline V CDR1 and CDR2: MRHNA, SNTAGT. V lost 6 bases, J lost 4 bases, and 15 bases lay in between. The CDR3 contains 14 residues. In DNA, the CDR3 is TGTGCCAGCAGACAATCAGGGTATGCCTATGGCTACACCTTC. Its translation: CASRQSGYAYGYTF.

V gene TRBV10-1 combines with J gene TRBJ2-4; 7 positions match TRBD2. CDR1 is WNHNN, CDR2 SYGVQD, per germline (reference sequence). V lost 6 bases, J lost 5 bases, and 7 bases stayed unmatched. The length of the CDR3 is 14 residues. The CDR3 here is CASREGLEENIQYF. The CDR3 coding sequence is TGCGCCAGCAGGGAAGGACTAGAGGAAAACATTCAGTACTTC.

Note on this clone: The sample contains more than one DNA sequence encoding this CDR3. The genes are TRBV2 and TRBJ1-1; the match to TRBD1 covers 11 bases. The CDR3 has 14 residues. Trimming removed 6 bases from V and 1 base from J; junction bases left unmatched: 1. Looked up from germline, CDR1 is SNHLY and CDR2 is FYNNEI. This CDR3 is CASRGTGGNTEAFF. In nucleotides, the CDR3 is TGTGCCAGCAGGGGGACAGGGGGGAACACTGAAGCTTTCTTT. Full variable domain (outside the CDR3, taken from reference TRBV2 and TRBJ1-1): EPEVTQTPSHQVTQMGQEVILRCVPISNHLYFYWYRQILGQKVEFLVSFYNNEISEKSEIFDDQFSVERPDGSNFTLKIRSTKLEDSAMYFCASRGTGGNTEAFFGQGTRLTVV.

The CDR3 is CSAWTGLNYGYTF. CDR3 coding DNA: TGCAGCGCCTGGACAGGGTTAAACTATGGCTACACCTTC. The J gene is TRBJ1-2, the V gene TRBV29-1; 8 bases are a match to TRBD1. CDR1 and CDR2 (germline): SQVTM, ANQGSEA. The CDR3 has 13 residues. J lost 2 bases, V lost 7 bases, and 6 bases had no gene match. The full variable domain, completed using reference TRBV29-1 and TRBJ1-2, is SAVISQKPSRDICQRGTSLTIQCQVDSQVTMMFWYRQQPGQSLTLIATANQGSEATYESGFVIDKFPISRPNLTFSTLTVSNMSPEDSSIYLCSAWTGLNYGYTFGSGTRLTVV.

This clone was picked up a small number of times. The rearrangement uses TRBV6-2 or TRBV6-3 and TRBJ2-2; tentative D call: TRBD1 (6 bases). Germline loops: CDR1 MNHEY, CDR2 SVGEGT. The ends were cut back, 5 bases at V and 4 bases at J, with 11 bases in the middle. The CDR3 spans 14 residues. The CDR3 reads CASSTGWGTGELFF. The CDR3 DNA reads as TGTGCCAGCAGTACAGGGTGGGGCACCGGGGAGCTGTTTTTT.

This chain's CDR3 is CASSPIRTSHGEQFF. Here the CDR3 DNA reads TGTGCCAGCAGCCCGATTCGGACTAGTCATGGCGAGCAGTTCTTC. The chain is built from TRBV7-3 and TRBJ2-1, with 7 bases identical to TRBD2. The CDR3 is 15 amino acids. Trimming removed 5 bases from V and 10 bases from J; junction bases left unmatched: 14. Germline V gene sequence: CDR1 SGHTA, CDR2 FQGTGA.

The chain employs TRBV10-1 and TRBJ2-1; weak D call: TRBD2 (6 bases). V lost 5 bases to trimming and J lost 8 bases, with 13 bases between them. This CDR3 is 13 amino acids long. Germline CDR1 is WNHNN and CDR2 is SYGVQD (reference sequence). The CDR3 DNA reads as TGCGCCAGCAGTTTACGGGGAGGCGATGAGCAGTTCTTC. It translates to CASSLRGGDEQFF.

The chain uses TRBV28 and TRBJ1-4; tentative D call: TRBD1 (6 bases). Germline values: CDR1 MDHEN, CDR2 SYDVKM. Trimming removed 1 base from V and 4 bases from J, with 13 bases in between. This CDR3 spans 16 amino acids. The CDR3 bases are TGTGCCAGCAGTTTATTAGACAGGAGACATAATGAAAAACTGTTTTTT. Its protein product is CASSLLDRRHNEKLFF.

Written as DNA, the CDR3 is TGTGCCAGCAGTGCTAGAACAGGGTTTCGCAATCAGCCCCAGCATTTT. Translation: CASSARTGFRNQPQHF. V and J are TRBV5-8 and TRBJ1-5, with D perhaps TRBD1 (6 bases). Trimming stripped 5 bases from V and 2 bases from J, with 17 bases between. The germline gives CDR1 SGHTS, CDR2 YDEGEE. The CDR3 contains 16 residues.

The CDR3 DNA follows: TGTGCCAGCAGATTAGCGGGATTAAACACCGGGGAGCTGTTTTTT. Translated: CASRLAGLNTGELFF. This rearrangement joins TRBV5-4 to TRBJ2-2; 8 bases match TRBD2. The trim removed 5 bases at V and 2 bases at J, leaving 5 bases unmatched. This CDR3 contains 15 residues. Germline values: CDR1 SGHNT, CDR2 YYREEE (reference sequence).

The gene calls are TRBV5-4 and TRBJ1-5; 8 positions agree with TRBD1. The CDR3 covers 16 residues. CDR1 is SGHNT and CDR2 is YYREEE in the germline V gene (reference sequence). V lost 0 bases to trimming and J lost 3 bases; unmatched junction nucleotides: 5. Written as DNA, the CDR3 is TGTGCCAGCAGCTTGGCTGGGACAGGAGTCAATCAGCCCCAGCATTTT. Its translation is CASSLAGTGVNQPQHF.

The CDR3 loop reads CASSSKAGGHTGELFF. As DNA, the CDR3 is TGCGCCAGCAGCTCCAAAGCGGGGGGGCACACCGGGGAGCTGTTTTTT. This chain connects TRBV5-1 to TRBJ2-2; 10 bases map to TRBD2. The V gene end was trimmed by 3 bases and the J gene end by 3 bases; junction bases not matched to a gene: 5. CDR1 SGHRS and CDR2 YFSETQ come from the germline V gene. This CDR3 contains 16 residues.

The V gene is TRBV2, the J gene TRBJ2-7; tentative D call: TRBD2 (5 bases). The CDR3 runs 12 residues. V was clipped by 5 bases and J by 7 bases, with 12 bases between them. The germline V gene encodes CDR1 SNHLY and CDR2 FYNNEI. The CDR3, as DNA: TGTGCCAGCAGTAAAGATTCGGGAGAGCAGTACTTC. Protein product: CASSKDSGEQYF.

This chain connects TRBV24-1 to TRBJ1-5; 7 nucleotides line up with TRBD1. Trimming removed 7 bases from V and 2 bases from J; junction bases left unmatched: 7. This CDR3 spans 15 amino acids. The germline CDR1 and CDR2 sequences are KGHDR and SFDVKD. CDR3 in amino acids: CATRASGGGNQPQHF. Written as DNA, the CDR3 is TGTGCCACCAGGGCATCAGGGGGTGGCAATCAGCCCCAGCATTTT.

CDR3 nucleotide sequence: TGTGCCACCAGCAGAGATATCGGGAGAGGTAACAATGAGCAGTTCTTC. This gives the protein CATSRDIGRGNNEQFF. V gene TRBV15 combines with J gene TRBJ2-1, with D possibly matching TRBD2 (6 bases). Germline V CDR1 and CDR2: LNHNV, YYDKDF (reference sequence). This CDR3 comprises 16 residues. The V end was cut by 0 bases, the J end by 5 bases, with 14 bases between.

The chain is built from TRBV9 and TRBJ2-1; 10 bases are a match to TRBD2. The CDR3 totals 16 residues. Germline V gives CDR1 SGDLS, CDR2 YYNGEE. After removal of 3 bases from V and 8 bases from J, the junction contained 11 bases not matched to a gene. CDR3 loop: CASSGISGGRFDEQFF. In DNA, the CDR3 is TGTGCCAGCAGCGGAATTAGCGGGGGGCGTTTCGATGAGCAGTTCTTC.

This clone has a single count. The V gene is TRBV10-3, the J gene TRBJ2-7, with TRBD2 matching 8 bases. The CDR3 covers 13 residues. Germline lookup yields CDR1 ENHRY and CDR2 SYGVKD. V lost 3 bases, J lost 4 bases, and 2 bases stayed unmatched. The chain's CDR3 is CAISDSGAYEQYF. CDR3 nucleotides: TGTGCCATCAGTGATAGCGGGGCTTACGAGCAGTACTTC.

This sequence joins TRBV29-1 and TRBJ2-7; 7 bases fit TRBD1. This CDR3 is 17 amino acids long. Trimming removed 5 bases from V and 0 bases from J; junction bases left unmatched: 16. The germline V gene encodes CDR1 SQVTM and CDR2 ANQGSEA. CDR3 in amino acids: CSVTRQGRVASSYEQYF. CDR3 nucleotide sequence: TGCAGCGTTACCCGACAGGGACGGGTAGCAAGCTCCTACGAGCAGTACTTC.

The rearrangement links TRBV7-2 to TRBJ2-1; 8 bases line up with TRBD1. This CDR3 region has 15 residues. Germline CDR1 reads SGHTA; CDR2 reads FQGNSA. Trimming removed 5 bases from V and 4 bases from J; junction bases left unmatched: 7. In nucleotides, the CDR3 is TGTGCCAGCAGCCTCCGGGACAGGTCATACAATGAGCAGTTCTTC. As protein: CASSLRDRSYNEQFF. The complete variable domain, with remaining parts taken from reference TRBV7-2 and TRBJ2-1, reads GAGVSQSPSNKVTEKGKDVELRCDPISGHTALYWYRQSLGQGLEFLIYFQGNSAPDKSGLPSDRFSAERTGGSVSTLTIQRTQQEDSAVYLCASSLRDRSYNEQFFGPGTRLTVL.

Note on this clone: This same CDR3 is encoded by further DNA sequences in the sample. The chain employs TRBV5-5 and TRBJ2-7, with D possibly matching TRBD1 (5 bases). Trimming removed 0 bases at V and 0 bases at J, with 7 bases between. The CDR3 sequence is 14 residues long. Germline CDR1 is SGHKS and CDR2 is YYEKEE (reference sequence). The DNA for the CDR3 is TGTGCCAGCAGCTTGGGGGGCGCCTCCTACGAGCAGTACTTC. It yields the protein CASSLGGASYEQYF.